This TCR beta chain was documented in a study of persistence of HIV-infected CD4 T cells. General study points: Degenerate expanded CDR3beta sequences were enriched among CMV- and Gag-responding cells.

Anti-CD3/anti-CD28 beads served as a nonspecific positive control stimulus. Sorting selected CD4+ T cells upregulating both CD40 ligand and CD69. Germline CDR1 SEHNR, CDR2 FQNEAQ (reference sequence). This CDR3 has 13 amino acids. The V and J ends lost 0 bases and 5 bases respectively, with 7 bases between them. Sequencing used immunoSEQ version 4 in survey mode. Sequencing was performed with immunoSEQ multiplex PCR; in TCRdb, only in-frame clones are kept and a portion is missing. There are 40,000 to 45,000 clones in the sample; 70% to 90% occur only once, and 1% lies in the top ten. As regards this clone: Antigen specificity is unknown.

The gene calls are TRBV7-9 and TRBJ1-1; D remains unclear. The clonotype was recovered from an adult man with HIV who was CMV-seropositive. The sample was CD4+ T cells sorted from PBMCs after approximately 19-hour stimulation, taken from a patient who received antiretroviral therapy. CDR3 nucleotides: TGTGCCAGCAGCTTAGCGGTCTTAACTGAAGCTTTCTTT. Translated, it gives CASSLAVLTEAFF.